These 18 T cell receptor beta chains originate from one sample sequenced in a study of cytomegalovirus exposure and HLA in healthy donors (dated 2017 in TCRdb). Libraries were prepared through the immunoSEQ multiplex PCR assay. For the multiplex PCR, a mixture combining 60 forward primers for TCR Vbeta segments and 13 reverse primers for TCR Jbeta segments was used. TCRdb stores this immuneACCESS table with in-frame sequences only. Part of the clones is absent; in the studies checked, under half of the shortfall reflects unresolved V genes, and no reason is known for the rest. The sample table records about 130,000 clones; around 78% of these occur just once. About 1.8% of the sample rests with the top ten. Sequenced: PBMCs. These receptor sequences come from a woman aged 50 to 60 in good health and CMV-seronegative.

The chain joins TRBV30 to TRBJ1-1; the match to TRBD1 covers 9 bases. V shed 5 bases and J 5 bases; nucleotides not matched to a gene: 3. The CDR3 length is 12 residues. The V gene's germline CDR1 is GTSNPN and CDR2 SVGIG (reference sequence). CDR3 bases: TGTGCCTGGGACAGGGGGTCGACTGAAGCTTTCTTT. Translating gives CAWDRGSTEAFF.

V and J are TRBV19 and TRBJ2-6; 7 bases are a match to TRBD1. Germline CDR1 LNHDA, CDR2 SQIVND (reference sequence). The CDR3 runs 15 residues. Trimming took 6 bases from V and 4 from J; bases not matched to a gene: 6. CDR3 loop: CASRRQGFGANVLTF. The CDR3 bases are TGTGCCAGTAGACGACAGGGTTTCGGGGCCAACGTCCTGACTTTC.

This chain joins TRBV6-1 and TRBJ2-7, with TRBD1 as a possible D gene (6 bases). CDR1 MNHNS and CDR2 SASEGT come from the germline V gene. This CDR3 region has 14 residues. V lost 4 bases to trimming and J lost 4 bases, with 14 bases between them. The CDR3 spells CASSASGQTYEQYF. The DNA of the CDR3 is TGTGCCAGCAGTGCGTCCGGACAGACATACGAGCAGTACTTC.

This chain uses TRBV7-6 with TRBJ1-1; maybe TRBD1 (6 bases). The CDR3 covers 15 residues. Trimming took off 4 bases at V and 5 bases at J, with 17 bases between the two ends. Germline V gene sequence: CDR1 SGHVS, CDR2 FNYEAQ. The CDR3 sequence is CASSSYGGGRTEAFF. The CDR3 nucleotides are TGTGCCAGCAGCTCCTATGGGGGGGGGCGGACTGAAGCTTTCTTT.

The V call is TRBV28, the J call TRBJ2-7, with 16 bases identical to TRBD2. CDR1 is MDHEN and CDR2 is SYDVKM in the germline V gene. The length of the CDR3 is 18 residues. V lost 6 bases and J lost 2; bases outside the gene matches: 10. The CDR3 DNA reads TGTGCCAGCAGAGCGACCGGGACTAGCGGGAGGGCAACCTACGAGCAGTACTTC. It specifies CASRATGTSGRATYEQYF.

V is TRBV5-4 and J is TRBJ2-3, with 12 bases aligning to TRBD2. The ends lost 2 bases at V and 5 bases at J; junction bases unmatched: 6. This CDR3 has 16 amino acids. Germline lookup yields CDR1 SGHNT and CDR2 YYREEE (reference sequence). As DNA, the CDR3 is TGTGCCAGCAGCTTCCCTAGCGGGAGGGCCGGAGATACGCAGTATTTT. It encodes CASSFPSGRAGDTQYF.

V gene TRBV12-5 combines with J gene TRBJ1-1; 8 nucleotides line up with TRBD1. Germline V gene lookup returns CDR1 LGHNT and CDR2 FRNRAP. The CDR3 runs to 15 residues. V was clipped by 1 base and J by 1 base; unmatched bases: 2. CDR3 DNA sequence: TGTGCTAGTGGTTTGGGGGGGACAGGGAACACTGAAGCTTTCTTT. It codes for CASGLGGTGNTEAFF.

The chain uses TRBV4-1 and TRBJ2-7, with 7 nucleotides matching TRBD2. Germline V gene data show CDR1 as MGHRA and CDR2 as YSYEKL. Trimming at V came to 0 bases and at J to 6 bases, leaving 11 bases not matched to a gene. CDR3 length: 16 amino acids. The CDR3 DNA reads TGCGCCAGCAGCCAAGACGTGGGGGAGGGCCGGGGCGAGCAGTACTTC. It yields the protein CASSQDVGEGRGEQYF.

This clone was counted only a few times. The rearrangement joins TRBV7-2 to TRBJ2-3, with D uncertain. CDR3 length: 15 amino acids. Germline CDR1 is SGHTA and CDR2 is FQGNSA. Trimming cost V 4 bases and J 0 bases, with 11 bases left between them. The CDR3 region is CASSSGGWSTDTQYF. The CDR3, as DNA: TGTGCCAGCAGCTCAGGTGGATGGAGCACAGATACGCAGTATTTT. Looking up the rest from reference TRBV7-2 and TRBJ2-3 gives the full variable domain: GAGVSQSPSNKVTEKGKDVELRCDPISGHTALYWYRQSLGQGLEFLIYFQGNSAPDKSGLPSDRFSAERTGGSVSTLTIQRTQQEDSAVYLCASSSGGWSTDTQYFGPGTRLTVL.

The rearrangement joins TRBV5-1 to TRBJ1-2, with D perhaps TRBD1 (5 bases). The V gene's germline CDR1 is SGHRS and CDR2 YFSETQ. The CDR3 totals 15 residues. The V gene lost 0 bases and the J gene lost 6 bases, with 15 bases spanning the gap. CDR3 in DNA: TGCGCCAGCAGCTTGGAGGTGGGACTGGAAAATGGCTACACCTTC. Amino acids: CASSLEVGLENGYTF.

CDR3 nucleotide sequence: TGTGCCAGTAGTATAAACCCGCACAGTACCTCTAACTATGGCTACACCTTC. Translated, it gives CASSINPHSTSNYGYTF. The chain joins TRBV19 to TRBJ1-2; the D is unclear. The CDR3 runs 17 residues. Trimming took 2 bases from V and 0 from J, leaving 16 bases between them. Germline loops: CDR1 LNHDA, CDR2 SQIVND (reference sequence).

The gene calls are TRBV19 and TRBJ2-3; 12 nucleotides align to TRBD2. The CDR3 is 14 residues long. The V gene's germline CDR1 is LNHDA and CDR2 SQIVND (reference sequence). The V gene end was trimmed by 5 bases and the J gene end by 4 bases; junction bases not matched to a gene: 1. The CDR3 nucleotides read TGTGCCAGTAGTCCTAGCGGGAGGGCAGATACGCAGTATTTT. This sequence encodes CASSPSGRADTQYF.

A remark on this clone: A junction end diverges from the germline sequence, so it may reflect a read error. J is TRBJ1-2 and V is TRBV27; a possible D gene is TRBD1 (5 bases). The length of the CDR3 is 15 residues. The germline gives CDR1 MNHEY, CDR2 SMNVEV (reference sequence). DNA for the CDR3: TGTACCAGCAGACAAAAAAGTCAGGGCCCCTATGGCTACACCTTC. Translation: CTSRQKSQGPYGYTF.

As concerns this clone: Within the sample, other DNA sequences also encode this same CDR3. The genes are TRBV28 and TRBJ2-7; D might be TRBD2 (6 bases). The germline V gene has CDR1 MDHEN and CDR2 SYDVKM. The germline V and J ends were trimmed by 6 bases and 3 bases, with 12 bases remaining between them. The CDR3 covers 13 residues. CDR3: CASRGGPSYEQYF. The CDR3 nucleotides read TGTGCCAGCAGAGGAGGGCCAAGCTACGAGCAGTACTTC.

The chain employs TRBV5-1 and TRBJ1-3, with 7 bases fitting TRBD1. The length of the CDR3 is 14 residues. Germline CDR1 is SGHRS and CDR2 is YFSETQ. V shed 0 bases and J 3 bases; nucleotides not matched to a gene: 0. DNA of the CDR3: TGCGCCAGCAGCTTGGACAGGGGTGGAAACACCATATATTTT. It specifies CASSLDRGGNTIYF.

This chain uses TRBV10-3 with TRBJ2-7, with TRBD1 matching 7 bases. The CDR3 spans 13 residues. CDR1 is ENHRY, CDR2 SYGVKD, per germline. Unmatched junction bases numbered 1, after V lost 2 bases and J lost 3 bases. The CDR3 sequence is CAISEGTVYEQYV. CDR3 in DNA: TGTGCCATCAGTGAGGGGACAGTCTACGAGCAGTACGTC.

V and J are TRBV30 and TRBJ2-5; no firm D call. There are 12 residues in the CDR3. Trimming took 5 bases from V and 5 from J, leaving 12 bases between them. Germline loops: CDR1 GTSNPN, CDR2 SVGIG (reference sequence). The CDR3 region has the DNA TGTGCCTGGCGACCCTTGAGGGAGACCCAGTACTTC. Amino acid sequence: CAWRPLRETQYF.

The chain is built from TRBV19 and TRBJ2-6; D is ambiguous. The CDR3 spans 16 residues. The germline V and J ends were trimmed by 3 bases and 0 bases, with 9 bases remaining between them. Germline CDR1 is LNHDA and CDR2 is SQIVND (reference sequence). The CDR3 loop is CASSIRSLSGANVLTF. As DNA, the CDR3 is TGTGCCAGTAGTATCCGTAGCCTCTCTGGGGCCAACGTCCTGACTTTC.